The clone carrying this TCR beta chain was recorded a few times. Trimming shortened V by 3 bases and J by 4 bases, and 6 bases separated the two germline ends. The germline gives CDR1 KGHSH, CDR2 LQKENI. This CDR3 is 12 amino acids long. The data were taken from a study of T-cell reconstitution after alpha-beta-depleted transplantation in children. Molecular barcoding with unique molecular identifiers was used for the TCRbeta library. One entry per CDR3 protein results from TCRdb running MiXCR on the PCR reads. The sample consists of 150,000 to 200,000 distinct CDR3 sequences, more than 6.5% of them appearing once.

The V gene is TRBV18, the J gene TRBJ1-1, with D unresolved. The sample consisted of PBMCs from the stem cell graft donor, taken from the stem cell graft. This clonotype originated in a human donor who donated a stem cell graft to a child with Wiskott-Aldrich syndrome. This CDR3 is CASSPVGTEAFF. CDR3 DNA sequence: TGTGCCAGCTCACCGGTGGGCACTGAAGCTTTCTTT.